Described below is a single T cell receptor beta chain sequence and its context. The antigen is unknown. This specimen comes from a study of T cells after yellow fever vaccination. Looking at the study overall: Any fraction with a low cell number was prepared using SMART-Seq v4 Ultra Low Input.

UMIs were added to TCR cDNA along with a universal primer site when it was made by 5'RACE template switching. TCRdb used MiXCR to reprocess the 5' RACE reads, holding one entry per CDR3 protein. The sample lists hundreds of thousands of distinct CDR3 sequences, around 3.6% seen once, with about a quarter in the top ten. CDR1 and CDR2 (germline): MGHRA, YSYEKL. The CDR3 is 15 amino acids. V was shortened by 7 bases and J by 0 bases, with 14 bases between the two germline ends. General study points: FACS-sorted repertoires could harbor abundant contaminating bulk-population clonotypes.

This sequence was found in a man younger than 35 who received the YFV17D yellow fever vaccine. The chain links TRBV4-1 to TRBJ2-3; the D gene could be TRBD1 or TRBD2 (5 bases each). The sample here was PBMCs, taken on the day of the yellow fever booster vaccination. CDR3 nucleotides: TGCGCCAGCACCCGGGACGGCTCTAGCACAGATACGCAGTATTTT. Protein sequence: CASTRDGSSTDTQYF.